A single sample gave rise to the 27 T cell receptor beta chains below, sequenced in a study of cytomegalovirus exposure and HLA in healthy donors. Vbeta (60) and Jbeta (13) primers were used in the PCR. Sequencing was performed with immunoSEQ multiplex PCR; in TCRdb, only in-frame clones are kept and a portion is missing. There are 150,000 or so clones in the sample; nearly 80% occur only once, and roughly 14% lies in the top ten. The material sequenced was PBMCs. The receptors come from a woman aged 40-49 years in good health and CMV-seronegative.

The rearrangement uses TRBV27 and TRBJ2-1, with TRBD2 identical over 12 bases. The germline V gene encodes CDR1 MNHEY and CDR2 SMNVEV (reference sequence). The ends lost 1 base at V and 9 bases at J; junction bases unmatched: 10. There are 17 residues in the CDR3. CDR3 residues: CASSLFFSGLAGFEQFF. CDR3 nucleotides: TGTGCCAGCAGTTTATTTTTTTCGGGACTAGCGGGTTTTGAGCAGTTCTTC.

The V gene is TRBV5-1, the J gene TRBJ2-7; 13 bases are a match to TRBD2. V gave up 4 bases and J gave up 6 bases; unmatched junction bases: 10. This CDR3 region has 16 residues. Germline loops: CDR1 SGHRS, CDR2 YFSETQ. The CDR3 region has the DNA TGCGCCAGCAGCGTGTCTCTGGGACTAGCGGGAATCGAGCAGTACTTC. It codes for CASSVSLGLAGIEQYF.

The V call is TRBV27, the J call TRBJ2-3, with 9 bases aligning to TRBD2. V trimming: 7 bases; J trimming: 4 bases; junction bases outside the gene matches: 9. This CDR3 is 15 amino acids long. Germline assignment: CDR1 MNHEY and CDR2 SMNVEV (reference sequence). CDR3 bases: TGTGCCAGCACCGCAGGGACTAGCCGAGCAGATACGCAGTATTTT. Translating gives CASTAGTSRADTQYF.

The count of this clone is one. The chain carries TRBV11-3 and TRBJ2-5; D is possibly TRBD2 (5 bases). Germline V gene data show CDR1 as SGHNT and CDR2 as YENEEA. The CDR3 extends over 13 amino acids. V was pared by 1 base and J by 5 bases, with 8 bases between. This CDR3 reads CASSLVTGETQYF. CDR3 DNA sequence: TGTGCCAGCAGCTTAGTGACGGGGGAGACCCAGTACTTC. The complete variable domain, with remaining parts taken from reference TRBV11-3 and TRBJ2-5, reads EAGVVQSPRYKIIEKKQPVAFWCNPISGHNTLYWYLQNLGQGPELLIRYENEEAVDDSQLPKDRFSAERLKGVDSTLKIQPAELGDSAVYLCASSLVTGETQYFGPGTRLLVL.

The chain joins TRBV10-1 to TRBJ2-1; TRBD2 matches 12 bases. With V trimmed by 3 bases and J by 8 bases, 14 bases remained unmatched. This CDR3 comprises 18 residues. From germline, CDR1 is WNHNN and CDR2 SYGVQD (reference sequence). The CDR3: CASSELGTSGRGLDEQFF. DNA of the CDR3: TGCGCCAGCAGTGAACTCGGGACTAGCGGGCGAGGGCTTGATGAGCAGTTCTTC.

The chain combines TRBV6-1 with TRBJ2-5; D might be TRBD2 (5 bases). The CDR3 has 15 residues. Trimming removed 1 base from V and 5 bases from J, with 14 bases in between. Germline CDR1 and CDR2: MNHNS and SASEGT. CDR3 coding DNA: TGTGCCAGCAGTGAAGAGAGGGAATTGGAGGAGACCCAGTACTTC. Translation: CASSEERELEETQYF.

The rearrangement joins TRBV6-5 to TRBJ2-1; possibly TRBD2 for D (6 bases). The CDR3 is made up of 15 amino acids. Looked up from germline, CDR1 is MNHEY and CDR2 is SVGAGI. Trimming took 5 bases from V and 5 from J, leaving 16 bases between them. CDR3: CASSQGTWGHNEQFF. The CDR3 bases are TGTGCCAGCAGTCAAGGGACTTGGGGCCACAATGAGCAGTTCTTC.

The chain carries TRBV11-2 and TRBJ2-5; TRBD2 matches 7 bases. The DNA end is a closer match to TRBJ2-7, so the J assignment may be wrong. Per germline, CDR1 SGHAT and CDR2 FQNNGV. The CDR3 runs to 14 residues. CDR3 DNA: TGTGCCAGCAGCCCATTGGGGAGGGGCTACGAGCAGTACTTC. It encodes CASSPLGRGYEQYF.

The chain has TRBV9 and TRBJ2-7, with no clear D. Trimming left V 7 bases short and J 4 bases short, with 21 bases between. CDR1 is SGDLS and CDR2 is YYNGEE in the germline V gene. The CDR3 spans 15 residues. CDR3 residues: CASFFKQKAAYEQYF. CDR3 DNA: TGTGCCAGCTTTTTCAAGCAGAAGGCGGCATACGAGCAGTACTTC.

The chain uses TRBV11-1 and TRBJ2-7; D perhaps matches TRBD1 (6 bases). The CDR3 length is 15 residues. Germline CDR1 reads SGHAT; CDR2 reads FQDESV (reference sequence). V was shortened by 3 bases and J by 0 bases, with 12 bases between the two germline ends. The CDR3 bases are TGTGCCAGCAGCTTCGGGACACTGAGCTCCTACGAGCAGTACTTC. Protein product: CASSFGTLSSYEQYF.

V and J are TRBV12-5 and TRBJ2-3; D call uncertain. The V gene's germline CDR1 is LGHNT and CDR2 FRNRAP. The CDR3 totals 13 residues. The V end was cut by 2 bases, the J end by 5 bases, with 8 bases between. CDR3 sequence reads: CASGLSPLDTQYF. CDR3 in DNA: TGTGCTAGTGGTTTGTCACCACTAGATACGCAGTATTTT. Full variable domain (remainder filled in from reference TRBV12-5 and TRBJ2-3): DARVTQTPRHKVTEMGQEVTMRCQPILGHNTVFWYRQTMMQGLELLAYFRNRAPLDDSGMPKDRFSAEMPDATLATLKIQPSEPRDSAVYFCASGLSPLDTQYFGPGTRLTVL.

The gene calls are TRBV11-2 and TRBJ2-5, with D possibly being TRBD1 (6 bases). Between the trimmed V and J ends, which lost 3 bases and 2 bases, there was a span of 13 bases. Germline loops: CDR1 SGHAT, CDR2 FQNNGV. The length of the CDR3 is 15 residues. The chain's CDR3 is CASSLTGTLQETQYF. CDR3 DNA: TGTGCCAGCAGCTTGACCGGGACATTACAAGAGACCCAGTACTTC.

The V and J genes are TRBV11-2 and TRBJ1-1; TRBD1 aligns across 8 bases. J was trimmed by 2 bases and V by 4 bases; bases with no gene match: 6. CDR1 is SGHAT, CDR2 FQNNGV, per germline. CDR3 length equals 15 residues. CDR3 in amino acids: CASSSPGGQNTEAFF. The CDR3 DNA sequence: TGTGCCAGCAGCTCCCCAGGGGGCCAAAACACTGAAGCTTTCTTT.

The chain carries TRBV28 and TRBJ1-4; a weak D match, TRBD1 (6 bases). This CDR3 comprises 15 residues. V gave up 4 bases and J gave up 8 bases, with 17 bases separating them. The germline gives CDR1 MDHEN, CDR2 SYDVKM. CDR3 nucleotides: TGTGCCAGCAGTTCGCTGGGGGCCGGGGCGGAAAAACTGTTTTTT. This gives the protein CASSSLGAGAEKLFF.

This chain uses TRBV27 with TRBJ1-1; D gene uncertain. CDR3 length: 13 amino acids. The V end was cut by 5 bases, the J end by 11 bases, with 18 bases between. CDR1 is MNHEY and CDR2 is SMNVEV in the germline V gene (reference sequence). The chain's CDR3 is CASSPPTGFGAFF. The CDR3 DNA reads TGTGCCAGCAGTCCACCGACGGGGTTTGGGGCTTTCTTT.

The chain joins TRBV6-6 to TRBJ2-5; maybe TRBD2 (6 bases). From germline, CDR1 is MNHNY and CDR2 SVGAGI (reference sequence). V lost 3 bases and J lost 11, with 16 bases in between. The CDR3 is 13 residues long. CDR3 DNA sequence: TGTGCCAGCAGTTATGCCGGGTCGGGGGAGCAGTACTTC. Translation: CASSYAGSGEQYF.

This clone showed up just once. The rearrangement joins TRBV7-7 to TRBJ2-1; tentatively, D is TRBD1 (6 bases). Per germline, CDR1 SSHAT and CDR2 FNYEAQ (reference sequence). The ends were cut back, 5 bases at V and 4 bases at J, with 15 bases in the middle. This CDR3 is built from 15 residues. CDR3 sequence: CASSLGAGAYNEQFF. CDR3 DNA: TGTGCCAGCAGCCTAGGAGCAGGGGCATACAATGAGCAGTTCTTC.

The chain carries TRBV27 and TRBJ1-2; TRBD1 matches 7 bases. J was trimmed by 4 bases and V by 8 bases; bases with no gene match: 7. Germline V lookup: CDR1 MNHEY, CDR2 SMNVEV (reference sequence). This CDR3 has 13 residues. The CDR3 protein is CASGKGGSYGYTF. As DNA, the CDR3 is TGTGCCAGCGGAAAAGGGGGCAGCTATGGCTACACCTTC.

This chain links TRBV5-5 with TRBJ1-2; a weak D match, TRBD1 (6 bases). Trimming removed 1 base from V and 1 base from J, with 17 bases in between. In germline, CDR1 is SGHKS, CDR2 YYEKEE (reference sequence). CDR3 size: 17 residues. In DNA, the CDR3 is TGTGCCAGCAGCTTGCATCAGAAAAACAGGGATAACTATGGCTACACCTTC. This encodes CASSLHQKNRDNYGYTF. Using reference TRBV5-5 and TRBJ1-2 for the parts outside the CDR3, the full variable domain is DAGVTQSPTHLIKTRGQQVTLRCSPISGHKSVSWYQQVLGQGPQFIFQYYEKEERGRGNFPDRFSARQFPNYSSELNVNALLLGDSALYLCASSLHQKNRDNYGYTFGSGTRLTVV.

This chain links TRBV4-3 with TRBJ2-7; 11 bases are shared with TRBD1. V dropped 0 bases and J dropped 4; count of bases not matched to a gene: 5. Germline V gene data show CDR1 as LGHNA and CDR2 as YSLEER. This CDR3 contains 16 residues. The CDR3 DNA is TGCGCCAGCAGCCAAGATCGGGGGACAGGGGGATACGAGCAGTACTTC. Translated: CASSQDRGTGGYEQYF.

This rearrangement joins TRBV11-3 to TRBJ2-2; 8 positions agree with TRBD2. The CDR3 is made up of 18 amino acids. CDR1 and CDR2 from the germline V gene are SGHNT and YENEEA. V trimming: 4 bases; J trimming: 1 base; junction bases outside the gene matches: 11. Here the CDR3 DNA reads TGTGCCAGCAGCTCCCCGCACGGCGGGAGGCTGAACACCGGGGAGCTGTTTTTT. Translated, it gives CASSSPHGGRLNTGELFF.

In nucleotides, the CDR3 is TGTGCCAGCAGAGACCCGGGACAGGGGAGCTATGGCTACACCTTC. Its translation is CASRDPGQGSYGYTF. This rearrangement joins TRBV6-5 to TRBJ1-2; 10 nucleotides agree with TRBD1. CDR1 is MNHEY, CDR2 SVGAGI, per germline. CDR3 size: 15 residues. Trimming took 6 bases from V and 4 from J; bases not matched to a gene: 8.

The chain uses TRBV5-1 and TRBJ2-7; 7 bases agree with TRBD1. The CDR3 length is 14 residues. Per the germline V gene, CDR1 is SGHRS and CDR2 is YFSETQ. Germline trimming cut 5 bases from V and 3 bases from J; bases unmatched to any gene: 8. CDR3 sequence reads: CASRSGTESYEQYF. CDR3 DNA sequence: TGCGCCAGCAGATCCGGGACAGAAAGCTACGAGCAGTACTTC.

The J gene is TRBJ2-7, the V gene TRBV9; TRBD2 matches 9 bases. V lost 0 bases and J lost 2; bases outside the gene matches: 3. CDR1 and CDR2 from the germline V gene are SGDLS and YYNGEE. This CDR3 has 15 residues. CDR3 DNA sequence: TGTGCCAGCAGCGTAGCTGGGACTAGCCCCTACGAGCAGTACTTC. Protein product: CASSVAGTSPYEQYF.

This clone has more than one count but fewer than ten. An end of the junction does not agree with germline; a read error may underlie this. In DNA, the CDR3 is TGTGCCAGCAGCTTGGCCTCTGGGGCCAACGGCCTGACTTTC. Its translation: CASSLASGANGLTF. The chain combines TRBV7-8 with TRBJ2-6; D might be TRBD1 (5 bases). The CDR3 sequence is 14 residues long. Looked up from germline, CDR1 is SGHVS and CDR2 is FQNEAQ.

The V gene is TRBV6-5, the J gene TRBJ2-5; TRBD2 matches at 11 bases. The CDR3 totals 15 residues. The V and J ends lost 2 bases and 4 bases, in that order; junction bases with no gene match: 3. CDR1 and CDR2 from the germline V gene are MNHEY and SVGAGI. Written as DNA, the CDR3 is TGTGCCAGCAGTTACGGACTAGCGGGCCGAGAGACCCAGTACTTC. Translating it yields CASSYGLAGRETQYF.

The sample holds a few counts of this clone. The V call is TRBV2, the J call TRBJ2-1; TRBD1 matches at 9 bases. Germline-derived CDR1 and CDR2 are SNHLY and FYNNEI. The ends lost 2 bases at V and 7 bases at J; junction bases unmatched: 6. The CDR3 consists of 15 residues. Written as DNA, the CDR3 is TGTGCCAGCAGTGAACGGGACAGGGTGGGGAATGAGCAGTTCTTC. Translating it yields CASSERDRVGNEQFF.